The 10 T cell receptor beta chains presented below share a single source sample, sequenced in a study of blood T cells in healthy people across ages. A J-beta primer mix and a sample-barcoded 5' primer were used in a second PCR of about 7 to 11 cycles. TCRdb independently ran MiXCR on the 5' RACE reads; one entry per CDR3 protein. The profile covers around 1,000,000 distinct CDR3 sequences, with roughly a quarter appearing a single time and less than 0.75% taken by the ten largest. Separately, the same data were catalogued under a study of T cells of mothers and their children.

Source material: blood. The receptors were sampled from a girl aged 2 to 9 in good health.

This clonotype was detected only a few times. The genes are TRBV13 and TRBJ1-1, with 9 bases identical to TRBD1. V shed 5 bases and J 5 bases; nucleotides not matched to a gene: 6. CDR1 PRHDT and CDR2 FYEKMQ come from the germline V gene (reference sequence). The CDR3 extends over 14 amino acids. The CDR3 nucleotides read TGTGCCAGCAGCGTCGGGACAGGGAAAACTGAAGCTTTCTTT. The encoded protein is CASSVGTGKTEAFF.

In this sample, this clonotype turned up once. The chain employs TRBV12-3 or TRBV12-4 and TRBJ1-2, with a weak D call TRBD1 (6 bases). V was trimmed by 2 bases and J by 5 bases, leaving 15 bases between them. The CDR3 runs to 15 residues. The CDR3 DNA follows: TGTGCCAGCAGTTTATCAGGGGAGGTGTGGTATGGCTACACCTTC. It encodes CASSLSGEVWYGYTF.

The gene calls are TRBV19 and TRBJ1-1; D ambiguous. The V gene's germline CDR1 is LNHDA and CDR2 SQIVND (reference sequence). V lost 8 bases and J 1 base, leaving 14 bases between the germline ends. The CDR3 extends over 14 amino acids. The CDR3 sequence is CASQPDGWNTEAFF. CDR3 bases: TGTGCCAGTCAACCGGACGGATGGAACACTGAAGCTTTCTTT.

The genes are TRBV25-1 and TRBJ2-5, with D hard to call. The germline gives CDR1 MGHDK, CDR2 SYGVNS. The CDR3 extends over 13 amino acids. Between the trimmed V and J ends, which lost 2 bases and 1 base, there was a span of 5 bases. CDR3 DNA sequence: TGTGCCAGCAGTGAAAGTGGCCAAGAGACCCAGTACTTC. Protein sequence: CASSESGQETQYF.

CDR3 loop: CASSEPSRGQFF. In DNA form, the CDR3 reads TGTGCCAGCAGTGAACCCTCCCGGGGGCAGTTCTTC. The V and J genes are TRBV27 and TRBJ2-5; TRBD2 might be the D (5 bases). The end of the DNA is better explained by TRBJ2-1, so the J call may be wrong. The CDR3 runs 12 residues. The germline V gene has CDR1 MNHEY and CDR2 SMNVEV (reference sequence).

The chain joins TRBV28 to TRBJ1-2, with D maybe TRBD1 (6 bases). This CDR3 is 13 amino acids long. V was pared by 6 bases and J by 4 bases, with 12 bases between. The V gene's germline CDR1 is MDHEN and CDR2 SYDVKM. Here the CDR3 reads CASSWGASYGYTF. DNA for the CDR3: TGTGCCAGCAGCTGGGGGGCGTCCTATGGCTACACCTTC.

The chain uses TRBV4-3 and TRBJ2-5; no definite D call. Germline loops: CDR1 LGHNA, CDR2 YSLEER. Deletions cut 0 bases from V and 7 bases from J, with 21 bases between. This CDR3 region has 17 residues. The CDR3, as DNA: TGCGCCAGCAGCCAAGATAGAGCCCAAGGTATAAGAGCGACCCAGTACTTC. It specifies CASSQDRAQGIRATQYF.

The V gene is TRBV3-1, the J gene TRBJ2-5; tentative D call: TRBD1 (5 bases). The CDR3 contains 16 residues. The V gene's germline CDR1 is LGHDT and CDR2 YNNKEL (reference sequence). Trimming left V 4 bases short and J 1 base short, with 16 bases between. The CDR3 is CASSLRGNGRQETQYF. The CDR3 DNA reads as TGTGCCAGCAGCCTTAGGGGAAATGGACGCCAAGAGACCCAGTACTTC.

This clonotype was found a few times. J is TRBJ2-2 and V is TRBV7-2; D is ambiguous. The CDR3 is 15 amino acids. V was trimmed by 0 bases and J by 0 bases, leaving 5 bases between them. Germline V gives CDR1 SGHTA, CDR2 FQGNSA. CDR3: CASSLAAANTGELFF. In nucleotides, the CDR3 is TGTGCCAGCAGCTTAGCGGCGGCGAACACCGGGGAGCTGTTTTTT.

In this sample, this clonotype turned up a few times. The chain couples TRBV20-1 to TRBJ2-7; tentatively, D is TRBD1 or TRBD2 (7 bases each). In germline, CDR1 is DFQATT, CDR2 SNEGSKA (reference sequence). The CDR3 consists of 14 residues. Trimming removed 3 bases at V and 2 bases at J, with 14 bases between. The CDR3 here is CSASPTGRAYEQYF. Written as DNA, the CDR3 is TGCAGTGCTAGTCCGACAGGGAGGGCCTACGAGCAGTACTTC.